The 29 T cell receptor beta chains below all came from one sample that was sequenced in a study of shared clonotypes between healthy human individuals (dated by TCRdb to 2018 to 2021). CD8 naive samples consisted of CD45RO-negative cells that were positively selected for CCR7, yielding a CD45RA+CCR7+ population without TemRA cells. The library was prepared using the immunoSEQ multiplex PCR assay. TCRdb retrieved this table from immuneACCESS and kept in-frame rearrangements only. Not all clones are present; in checked studies, unresolved V genes account for under half, and no reason is known for the remainder. This sample lists approximately 2,200,000 clones; under 95% were detected once. About 1.5% of the sample is held by the ten biggest clonotypes. The material sequenced was naive CD8+ T cells from PBMCs. Taken with the paper, the label for cell subset or site translates to: CD45RA+CCR7+. The receptor set was obtained from a man aged 18 to 35 in good health. Some clones in this sample may be carry-over from other donors' samples.

The V call is TRBV13, the J call TRBJ1-1, with a possible D match to TRBD1 (5 bases). CDR3 length equals 16 residues. Germline CDR1 and CDR2: PRHDT and FYEKMQ (reference sequence). Trimming pared 5 bases from V and 4 bases from J, leaving 20 bases between. CDR3 protein: CASSPRRMGQGTEAFF. CDR3 sequence (DNA): TGTGCCAGCAGCCCCCGCCGGATGGGTCAGGGCACTGAAGCTTTCTTT. Filled out from reference TRBV13 and TRBJ1-1, the complete variable domain reads AAGVIQSPRHLIKEKRETATLKCYPIPRHDTVYWYQQGPGQDPQFLISFYEKMQSDKGSIPDRFSAQQFSDYHSELNMSSLELGDSALYFCASSPRRMGQGTEAFFGQGTRLTVV.

The rearrangement joins TRBV30 to TRBJ1-2, with D possibly matching TRBD1 (5 bases). Germline CDR1 and CDR2: GTSNPN and SVGIG (reference sequence). The CDR3 is 13 residues long. Trimming removed 1 base from V and 8 bases from J, with 14 bases in between. For the CDR3, the DNA is TGTGCCTGGAGTGGGGGACCCGCGGCCGGCTACACCTTC. Translating it yields CAWSGGPAAGYTF.

The V call is TRBV27, the J call TRBJ1-2, with TRBD1 as a possible D gene (6 bases). Trimming pared 6 bases from V and 5 bases from J, leaving 19 bases between. The CDR3 is made up of 15 amino acids. CDR1 is MNHEY and CDR2 is SMNVEV in the germline V gene (reference sequence). CDR3 DNA sequence: TGTGCCAGCAGGCTAATTGCCGGGACACAGTATGGCTACACCTTC. Protein sequence: CASRLIAGTQYGYTF.

This sequence joins TRBV29-1 and TRBJ1-1; tentatively, D is TRBD1 (5 bases). CDR3 length: 14 residues. CDR1 SQVTM and CDR2 ANQGSEA come from the germline V gene. V was pared by 6 bases and J by 1 base, with 15 bases between. The DNA of the CDR3 is TGCAGCGTCCTCCTGGGGCAACCGAACACTGAAGCTTTCTTT. Its protein is CSVLLGQPNTEAFF.

V gene TRBV7-9 combines with J gene TRBJ2-5; D is undetermined. This CDR3 has 15 residues. Between the trimmed V and J ends, which lost 1 base and 2 bases, there was a span of 11 bases. Germline-derived CDR1 and CDR2 are SEHNR and FQNEAQ (reference sequence). The CDR3 nucleotides read TGTGCCAGCAGCTTAGAGGTTTTGGAACAAGAGACCCAGTACTTC. This codes for CASSLEVLEQETQYF.

The V and J genes are TRBV7-9 and TRBJ2-3, with TRBD2 matching over 8 bases. J was trimmed by 0 bases and V by 5 bases; bases with no gene match: 10. The germline gives CDR1 SEHNR, CDR2 FQNEAQ (reference sequence). The CDR3 is 17 residues long. The CDR3 region has the DNA TGTGCCAGCAGCCCCCCAGTCGGGAGGGTTAGCACAGATACGCAGTATTTT. Its translation: CASSPPVGRVSTDTQYF. The full variable domain, with the rest looked up from reference TRBV7-9 and TRBJ2-3, is DTGVSQNPRHKITKRGQNVTFRCDPISEHNRLYWYRQTLGQGPEFLTYFQNEAQLEKSRLLSDRFSAERPKGSFSTLEIQRTEQGDSAMYLCASSPPVGRVSTDTQYFGPGTRLTVL.

The genes are TRBV7-3 and TRBJ2-5, with a tentative D call TRBD2 (6 bases). Trimming removed 1 base from V and 1 base from J, with 13 bases in between. Germline CDR1 and CDR2: SGHTA and FQGTGA. The length of the CDR3 is 16 residues. CDR3 nucleotides: TGTGCCAGCAGCTTAATGGGCCCCGGGGGCCAAGAGACCCAGTACTTC. It yields the protein CASSLMGPGGQETQYF. The full variable domain, its missing parts supplied by reference TRBV7-3 and TRBJ2-5, is GAGVSQTPSNKVTEKGKYVELRCDPISGHTALYWYRQSLGQGPEFLIYFQGTGAADDSGLPNDRFFAVRPEGSVSTLKIQRTERGDSAVYLCASSLMGPGGQETQYFGPGTRLLVL.

This clone was counted a single time. The CDR3 DNA reads as TGTGCCAGCAGCACACGACTAGCGGGAGTCAATGAGCAGTTCTTC. It yields the protein CASSTRLAGVNEQFF. This chain uses TRBV7-9 with TRBJ2-1; 12 positions agree with TRBD2. V gave up 5 bases and J gave up 6 bases; unmatched junction bases: 5. The V gene's germline CDR1 is SEHNR and CDR2 FQNEAQ (reference sequence). The CDR3 is 15 residues long.

Points on this clone: Other DNA sequences in the sample encode the same CDR3. V gene TRBV29-1 combines with J gene TRBJ2-7; D is perhaps TRBD1 or TRBD2 (5 bases each). Germline assignment: CDR1 SQVTM and CDR2 ANQGSEA. V shed 7 bases and J shed 3 bases, with 13 bases lying between them. The CDR3 is made up of 12 amino acids. CDR3 bases: TGCAGCGCCGGGACGCCGAACTACGAGCAGTACTTC. Protein sequence: CSAGTPNYEQYF.

This chain links TRBV28 with TRBJ2-7; weak D call: TRBD1 (5 bases). Germline CDR1 is MDHEN and CDR2 is SYDVKM. V shed 6 bases and J shed 1 base, with 19 bases lying between them. This CDR3 is 16 amino acids long. CDR3 amino acids: CASSPLAPAGSYEQYF. The DNA for the CDR3 is TGTGCCAGCAGCCCCCTCGCCCCGGCAGGGTCCTACGAGCAGTACTTC.

This chain links TRBV6-1 with TRBJ2-7; D gene uncertain. This CDR3 is 14 amino acids long. Trimming took 5 bases from V and 3 from J, leaving 14 bases between them. Germline V gives CDR1 MNHNS, CDR2 SASEGT. Here the CDR3 reads CASSPWRDNYEQYF. CDR3 coding DNA: TGTGCCAGCAGTCCGTGGCGTGACAACTACGAGCAGTACTTC.

To note about this clone: Other nucleotide sequences in the sample specify the same CDR3. V gene TRBV7-2 combines with J gene TRBJ2-7; D is undetermined. V was trimmed by 1 base and J by 0 bases, leaving 7 bases between them. Germline CDR1 and CDR2: SGHTA and FQGNSA. CDR3 length: 14 residues. CDR3 sequence (DNA): TGTGCCAGCAGCTTAGGGTTGGGCTCCTACGAGCAGTACTTC. Translated: CASSLGLGSYEQYF.

The chain couples TRBV19 to TRBJ1-1, with TRBD1 matching over 8 bases. From germline, CDR1 is LNHDA and CDR2 SQIVND (reference sequence). The junction had 6 bases not matched to a gene; V was cut back by 5 bases and J by 1 base. This CDR3 region has 15 residues. CDR3: CASSFLGQGNTEAFF. CDR3 nucleotide sequence: TGTGCCAGTAGTTTCCTCGGACAGGGGAACACTGAAGCTTTCTTT.

The chain joins TRBV5-1 to TRBJ2-7; 10 bases match TRBD2. This CDR3 region has 14 residues. The germline V gene encodes CDR1 SGHRS and CDR2 YFSETQ. V gave up 0 bases and J gave up 6 bases; unmatched junction bases: 3. CDR3: CASSLALAGVEQYF. CDR3 nucleotide sequence: TGCGCCAGCAGCTTGGCCCTAGCGGGAGTCGAGCAGTACTTC.

The chain is built from TRBV7-9 and TRBJ2-7; 10 nucleotides align to TRBD1. Trimming cost V 5 bases and J 4 bases; bases outside gene matches: 8. CDR3 length equals 15 residues. Per germline, CDR1 SEHNR and CDR2 FQNEAQ (reference sequence). The CDR3 here is CASSPPGQGMYEQYF. For the CDR3, the DNA is TGTGCCAGCAGCCCCCCGGGACAGGGGATGTACGAGCAGTACTTC.

This chain connects TRBV9 to TRBJ1-1, with 12 bases that match TRBD1. CDR3 size: 14 residues. The V and J ends lost 0 bases and 6 bases, in that order; junction bases with no gene match: 0. Per the germline V gene, CDR1 is SGDLS and CDR2 is YYNGEE. The CDR3, as DNA: TGTGCCAGCAGCGTAGGGGACAGGGGGCCTGAAGCTTTCTTT. This encodes CASSVGDRGPEAFF.

This chain links TRBV4-1 with TRBJ2-7, with 7 bases identical to TRBD1. The CDR3 spans 14 residues. Trimming removed 1 base from V and 6 bases from J; junction bases left unmatched: 6. The germline V gene encodes CDR1 MGHRA and CDR2 YSYEKL. CDR3 coding DNA: TGCGCCAGCAGCCAAGGACAGGGTGTGGGCGAGCAGTACTTC. Amino acids: CASSQGQGVGEQYF.

Here the CDR3 reads CASSLQTPSSYNEQFF. The CDR3 DNA reads as TGTGCCAGCAGTTTACAGACACCGAGCTCCTACAATGAGCAGTTCTTC. V and J are TRBV28 and TRBJ2-1; D is ambiguous. V was shortened by 2 bases and J by 0 bases, with 11 bases between the two germline ends. The CDR3 totals 16 residues. Germline CDR1 is MDHEN and CDR2 is SYDVKM.

The rearrangement joins TRBV4-1 to TRBJ2-7; 8 positions agree with TRBD1. This CDR3 has 14 residues. The V and J ends lost 4 bases and 3 bases, in that order; junction bases with no gene match: 5. Germline V lookup: CDR1 MGHRA, CDR2 YSYEKL. The CDR3 here is CASSPGQAFYEQYF. The CDR3 DNA reads as TGCGCCAGCAGCCCGGGACAGGCTTTCTACGAGCAGTACTTC.

V and J are TRBV28 and TRBJ1-2, with TRBD1 identical over 10 bases. Germline V gene lookup returns CDR1 MDHEN and CDR2 SYDVKM. This CDR3 is built from 14 residues. Trimming took 6 bases from V and 4 from J; bases not matched to a gene: 5. The CDR3 bases are TGTGCCAGCAGGGGGACAGGGGCGTCCTATGGCTACACCTTC. Protein sequence: CASRGTGASYGYTF.

The chain recombines TRBV7-2 with TRBJ2-7, with D perhaps matching TRBD1 or TRBD2 (6 bases each). The CDR3 contains 15 residues. Germline loops: CDR1 SGHTA, CDR2 FQGNSA. Trimming took off 2 bases at V and 4 bases at J, with 15 bases between the two ends. Here the CDR3 DNA reads TGTGCCAGCAGCTTATCGCGGGACAACCCTTACGAGCAGTACTTC. It specifies CASSLSRDNPYEQYF.

This clone was counted a few times. The chain recombines TRBV18 with TRBJ1-3; no clear D. V was clipped by 3 bases and J by 4 bases, with 16 bases between them. The CDR3 extends over 16 amino acids. Germline lookup yields CDR1 KGHSH and CDR2 LQKENI. Here the CDR3 DNA reads TGTGCCAGCTCACCTACTGTTTCAAGAGTAGGAAACACCATATATTTT. Its protein is CASSPTVSRVGNTIYF.

This chain uses TRBV5-4 with TRBJ2-3; D is unresolved. Germline V gives CDR1 SGHNT, CDR2 YYREEE (reference sequence). This CDR3 region has 15 residues. The V and J ends lost 0 bases and 2 bases respectively, with 10 bases between them. CDR3 nucleotide sequence: TGTGCCAGCAGCTTGGGCGCCCCCCCCACAGATACGCAGTATTTT. This sequence encodes CASSLGAPPTDTQYF.

The genes are TRBV2 and TRBJ2-7; no clear D. V was shortened by 0 bases and J by 0 bases, with 9 bases between the two germline ends. This CDR3 is built from 15 residues. Germline V gene sequence: CDR1 SNHLY, CDR2 FYNNEI. The CDR3 sequence: CASSEASRFSYEQYF. The CDR3 region has the DNA TGTGCCAGCAGTGAAGCTTCCCGGTTCTCCTACGAGCAGTACTTC.

This rearrangement joins TRBV10-3 to TRBJ1-2; D gene uncertain. The CDR3 extends over 13 amino acids. Germline V lookup: CDR1 ENHRY, CDR2 SYGVKD. The ends were cut back, 7 bases at V and 4 bases at J, with 13 bases in the middle. CDR3 in amino acids: CAIMGSPLYGYTF. CDR3 DNA sequence: TGTGCCATCATGGGTAGTCCGCTCTATGGCTACACCTTC.

Concerning this clone: The same CDR3 is also encoded by other DNA sequences in this sample. The J gene is TRBJ2-7, the V gene TRBV29-1; weak D call: TRBD2 (6 bases). Germline CDR1 is SQVTM and CDR2 is ANQGSEA. The CDR3 sequence is 15 residues long. V lost 0 bases, J lost 0 bases, and 12 bases lay in between. The CDR3 bases are TGCAGCGTTGAAGAAGGAGTGGGAGGCTCCTACGAGCAGTACTTC. Translating gives CSVEEGVGGSYEQYF.

This sequence joins TRBV27 and TRBJ1-2; 7 nucleotides match TRBD1. Unmatched junction bases numbered 13, after V lost 5 bases and J lost 7 bases. CDR1 MNHEY and CDR2 SMNVEV come from the germline V gene (reference sequence). The CDR3 totals 15 residues. CDR3 sequence: CASSPGGGGVSGYTF. The DNA of the CDR3 is TGTGCCAGCAGTCCCGGCGGAGGGGGCGTTTCTGGCTACACCTTC.

The rearrangement uses TRBV29-1 and TRBJ2-1; D may correspond to TRBD1 or TRBD2 (6 bases each). CDR1 and CDR2 from the germline V gene are SQVTM and ANQGSEA. The germline V and J ends were trimmed by 1 base and 9 bases, with 19 bases remaining between them. CDR3 size: 15 residues. CDR3 loop: CSVEGRDIPKGEQFF. The CDR3 nucleotides are TGCAGCGTTGAAGGGCGGGACATTCCTAAGGGTGAGCAGTTCTTC.

This CDR3 is CASRLREEAFF. CDR3 in DNA: TGTGCCAGCAGGCTAAGAGAGGAAGCTTTCTTT. The rearrangement joins TRBV7-9 to TRBJ1-1; the D is unclear. The CDR3 is 11 amino acids. Trimming removed 6 bases at V and 8 bases at J, with 10 bases between. Germline loops: CDR1 SEHNR, CDR2 FQNEAQ (reference sequence).